This T cell receptor beta chain was observed in a study of Graves' ophthalmopathy and Graves' hyperthyroidism. PBMCs had their origin in fresh peripheral blood (around 10 ml). At least ten counts were recorded for this clonotype. This could be a read error, since a much larger clone is one nucleotide away. Germline lookup yields CDR1 SGHDN and CDR2 FVKESK. This CDR3 comprises 15 residues. From RNA, the CDR3 regions of TCR beta chains were amplified and sequenced. RT-PCR in the first round used HTBI primers; a second-round multiplex PCR followed. TCRdb reprocessed the multiplex PCR reads with MiXCR, giving one entry per CDR3 protein. The table shows 680,000 or so distinct CDR3 sequences, with 20% to 25% occurring only once.

The chain uses TRBV14 and TRBJ1-1; maybe TRBD1 (6 bases). The TCR comes from a woman between 18 and 29 years old with stable Graves' hyperthyroidism. Some clones in this sample may be carry-over from other donors' samples. The sequencing sample was made of peripheral blood. The CDR3 reads CASSQEPQGYTKAFF. In nucleotides, the CDR3 is TGTGCCAGCAGCCAAGAACCACAGGGATACACTAAAGCTTTCTTT. Using reference TRBV14 and TRBJ1-1 for the parts outside the CDR3, the full variable domain is EAGVTQFPSHSVIEKGQTVTLRCDPISGHDNLYWYRRVMGKEIKFLLHFVKESKQDESGMPNNRFLAERTGGTYSTLKVQPAELEDSGVYFCASSQEPQGYTKAFFGQGTRLTVV.